The 6 T cell receptor beta chains given below trace back to one sample, sequenced in a study of cytomegalovirus exposure and HLA in healthy donors. PCR primers comprised 60 Vbeta and 13 Jbeta primers. Using immunoSEQ multiplex PCR, the repertoire was profiled, and TCRdb retains in-frame clones only, with some absent. This sample has more than 110,000 clones, with roughly 80% found just once. The sample consisted of PBMCs. These receptor sequences come from a man in his late teens or twenties in good health and CMV-seronegative.

This clone was observed a few times. V gene TRBV30 combines with J gene TRBJ2-1; maybe TRBD1 (6 bases). The CDR3 sequence is 15 residues long. Germline V gene sequence: CDR1 GTSNPN, CDR2 SVGIG (reference sequence). V was cut by 1 base and J by 0 bases, with 10 bases left in between. CDR3 amino acids: CAWSGQGSSYNEQFF. CDR3 DNA: TGTGCCTGGAGTGGGCAGGGGAGCTCCTACAATGAGCAGTTCTTC.

A remark on this clone: Sequence at one end of the junction differs from germline and may be a read error. The CDR3, as DNA: TGTGCCAGCAGGTTGGAATCTGGGGCTAATCAGCCCCAGCATTTT. It translates to CASRLESGANQPQHF. This sequence joins TRBV5-5 and TRBJ1-5; D may be TRBD1 (5 bases). The CDR3 consists of 15 residues. Germline values: CDR1 SGHKS, CDR2 YYEKEE (reference sequence). The full variable domain, completed using reference TRBV5-5 and TRBJ1-5, is DAGVTQSPTHLIKTRGQQVTLRCSPISGHKSVSWYQQVLGQGPQFIFQYYEKEERGRGNFPDRFSARQFPNYSSELNVNALLLGDSALYLCASRLESGANQPQHFGDGTRLSIL.

In this sample, this clone turned up a few times. The V gene is TRBV29-1, the J gene TRBJ1-1; D perhaps matches TRBD1 (5 bases). Trimming took off 4 bases at V and 6 bases at J, with 12 bases between the two ends. The CDR3 consists of 12 residues. CDR1 is SQVTM and CDR2 is ANQGSEA in the germline V gene. This chain's CDR3 is CSVVQGIAEAFF. The CDR3, as DNA: TGCAGCGTTGTGCAGGGTATCGCTGAAGCTTTCTTT.

This clone was observed a handful of times. J is TRBJ2-7 and V is TRBV2; TRBD1 agrees at 9 bases. Per the germline V gene, CDR1 is SNHLY and CDR2 is FYNNEI. This CDR3 is built from 13 residues. V lost 8 bases and J lost 6; bases outside the gene matches: 8. The CDR3 protein is CASGDRVGPEQYF. For the CDR3, the DNA is TGTGCCAGCGGGGACAGGGTGGGGCCCGAGCAGTACTTC. The variable domain in full, completed from reference TRBV2 and TRBJ2-7, reads EPEVTQTPSHQVTQMGQEVILRCVPISNHLYFYWYRQILGQKVEFLVSFYNNEISEKSEIFDDQFSVERPDGSNFTLKIRSTKLEDSAMYFCASGDRVGPEQYFGPGTRLTVT.

V usage is TRBV11-1 and J usage is TRBJ2-3; 7 bases are a match to TRBD1. The CDR3 spans 16 residues. Germline lookup yields CDR1 SGHAT and CDR2 FQDESV (reference sequence). Trimming cost V 1 base and J 3 bases; bases outside gene matches: 7. The CDR3 loop reads CASSLEGASRTDTQYF. CDR3 coding DNA: TGTGCCAGCAGCTTAGAGGGGGCGTCCCGGACAGATACGCAGTATTTT.

The V gene is TRBV5-1, the J gene TRBJ1-2; D call uncertain. Germline lookup yields CDR1 SGHRS and CDR2 YFSETQ. V gave up 0 bases and J gave up 4 bases, with 10 bases separating them. The CDR3 covers 14 residues. This CDR3 reads CASSLDSVVYGYTF. The CDR3 bases are TGCGCCAGCAGCTTGGACTCCGTTGTCTATGGCTACACCTTC. The full variable domain, in which reference TRBV5-1 and TRBJ1-2 provide the parts outside the CDR3, is KAGVTQTPRYLIKTRGQQVTLSCSPISGHRSVSWYQQTPGQGLQFLFEYFSETQRNKGNFPGRFSGRQFSNSRSEMNVSTLELGDSALYLCASSLDSVVYGYTFGSGTRLTVV.